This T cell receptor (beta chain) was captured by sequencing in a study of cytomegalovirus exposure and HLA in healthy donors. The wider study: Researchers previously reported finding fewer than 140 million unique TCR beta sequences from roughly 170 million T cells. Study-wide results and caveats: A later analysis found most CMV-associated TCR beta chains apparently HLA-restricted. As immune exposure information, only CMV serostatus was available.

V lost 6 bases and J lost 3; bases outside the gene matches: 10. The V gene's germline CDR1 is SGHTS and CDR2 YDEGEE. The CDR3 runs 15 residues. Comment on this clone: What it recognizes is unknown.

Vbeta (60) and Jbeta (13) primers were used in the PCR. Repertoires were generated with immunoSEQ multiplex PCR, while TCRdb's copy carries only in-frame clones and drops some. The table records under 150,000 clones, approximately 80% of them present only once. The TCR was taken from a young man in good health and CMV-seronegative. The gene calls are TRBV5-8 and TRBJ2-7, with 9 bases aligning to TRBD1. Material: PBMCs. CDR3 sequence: CASIPDRGPLYEQYF. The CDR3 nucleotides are TGTGCCAGCATCCCGGACAGGGGTCCCCTCTACGAGCAGTACTTC. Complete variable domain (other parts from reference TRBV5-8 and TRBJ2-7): EAGVTQSPTHLIKTRGQQATLRCSPISGHTSVYWYQQALGLGLQFLLWYDEGEERNRGNFPPRFSGRQFPNYSSELNVNALELEDSALYLCASIPDRGPLYEQYFGPGTRLTVT.